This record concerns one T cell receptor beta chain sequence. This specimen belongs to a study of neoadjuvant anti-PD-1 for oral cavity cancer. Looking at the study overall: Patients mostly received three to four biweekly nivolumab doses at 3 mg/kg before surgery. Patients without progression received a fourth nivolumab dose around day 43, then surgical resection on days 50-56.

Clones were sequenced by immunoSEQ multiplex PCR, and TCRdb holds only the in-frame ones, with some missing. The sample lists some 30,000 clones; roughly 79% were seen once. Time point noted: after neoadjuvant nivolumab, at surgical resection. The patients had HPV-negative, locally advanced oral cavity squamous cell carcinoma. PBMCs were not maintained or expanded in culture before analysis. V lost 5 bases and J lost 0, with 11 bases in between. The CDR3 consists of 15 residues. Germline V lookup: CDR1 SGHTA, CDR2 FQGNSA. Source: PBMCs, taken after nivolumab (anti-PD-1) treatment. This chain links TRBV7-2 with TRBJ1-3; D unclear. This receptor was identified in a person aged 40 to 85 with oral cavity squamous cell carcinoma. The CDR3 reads CASSERHYSGNTIYF. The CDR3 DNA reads TGTGCCAGCAGCGAAAGACATTACTCTGGAAACACCATATATTTT.